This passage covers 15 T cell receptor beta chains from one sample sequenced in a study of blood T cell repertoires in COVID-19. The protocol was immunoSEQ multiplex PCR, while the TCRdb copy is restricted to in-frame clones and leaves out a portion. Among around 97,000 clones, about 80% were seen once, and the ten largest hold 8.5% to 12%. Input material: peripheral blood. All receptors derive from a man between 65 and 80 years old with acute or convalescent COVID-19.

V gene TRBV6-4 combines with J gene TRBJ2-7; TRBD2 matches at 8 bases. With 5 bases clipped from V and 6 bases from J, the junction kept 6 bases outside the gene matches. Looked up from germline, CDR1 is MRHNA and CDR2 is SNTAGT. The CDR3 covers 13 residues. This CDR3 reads CASSSTSEGEQYF. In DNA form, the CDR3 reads TGTGCCAGCAGTTCGACTAGCGAGGGCGAGCAGTACTTC.

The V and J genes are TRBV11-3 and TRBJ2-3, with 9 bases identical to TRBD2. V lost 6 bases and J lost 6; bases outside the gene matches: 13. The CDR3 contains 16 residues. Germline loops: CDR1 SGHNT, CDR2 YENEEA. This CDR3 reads CASSGSLSGSSDTQYF. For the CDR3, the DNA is TGTGCCAGCAGTGGTTCCCTTAGCGGGAGCTCTGATACGCAGTATTTT.

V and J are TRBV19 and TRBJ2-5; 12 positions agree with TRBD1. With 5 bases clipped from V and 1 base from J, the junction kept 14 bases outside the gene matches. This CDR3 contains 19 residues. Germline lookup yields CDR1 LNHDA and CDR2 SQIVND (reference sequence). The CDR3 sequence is CASSASPTGTGGRQETQYF. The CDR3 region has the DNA TGTGCCAGTAGTGCATCTCCCACAGGGACAGGGGGCCGCCAAGAGACCCAGTACTTC.

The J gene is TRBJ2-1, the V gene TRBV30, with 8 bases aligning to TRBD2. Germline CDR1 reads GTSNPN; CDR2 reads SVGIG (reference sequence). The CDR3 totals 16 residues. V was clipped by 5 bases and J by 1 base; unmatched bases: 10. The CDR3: CAWYLAGAASYNEQFF. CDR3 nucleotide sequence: TGTGCCTGGTATCTAGCGGGCGCCGCATCCTACAATGAGCAGTTCTTC.

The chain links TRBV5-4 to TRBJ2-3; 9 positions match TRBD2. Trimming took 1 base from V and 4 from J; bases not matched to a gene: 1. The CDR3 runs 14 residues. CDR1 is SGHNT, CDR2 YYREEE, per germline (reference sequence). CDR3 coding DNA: TGTGCCAGCAGCTTGTCTAGCGGGGCAGATACGCAGTATTTT. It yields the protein CASSLSSGADTQYF.

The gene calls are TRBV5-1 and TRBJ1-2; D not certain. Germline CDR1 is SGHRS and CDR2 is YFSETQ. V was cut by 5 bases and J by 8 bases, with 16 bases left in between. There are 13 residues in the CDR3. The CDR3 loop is CASRTHDGLGYTF. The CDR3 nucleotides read TGCGCCAGCAGGACACACGACGGTCTCGGCTACACCTTC.

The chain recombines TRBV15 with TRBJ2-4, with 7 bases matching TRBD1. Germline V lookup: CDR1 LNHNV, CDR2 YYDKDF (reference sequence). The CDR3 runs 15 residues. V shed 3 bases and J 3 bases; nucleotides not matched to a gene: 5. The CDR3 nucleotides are TGTGCCACCAGCAGGGCGCAGGGGGTCAAAAACATTCAGTACTTC. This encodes CATSRAQGVKNIQYF.

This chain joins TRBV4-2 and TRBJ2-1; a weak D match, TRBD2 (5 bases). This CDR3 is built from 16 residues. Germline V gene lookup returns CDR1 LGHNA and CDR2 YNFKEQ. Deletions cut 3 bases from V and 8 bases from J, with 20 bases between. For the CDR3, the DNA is TGTGCCAGCAGCCACGACGTAGCTTCGGGGTGGGATGAGCAGTTCTTC. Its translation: CASSHDVASGWDEQFF.

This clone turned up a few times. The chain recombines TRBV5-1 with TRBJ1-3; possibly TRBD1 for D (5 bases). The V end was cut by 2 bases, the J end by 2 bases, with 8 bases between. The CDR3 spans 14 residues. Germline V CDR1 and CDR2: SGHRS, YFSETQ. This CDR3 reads CASSLRGAGNTIYF. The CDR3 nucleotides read TGCGCCAGCAGCTTAAGGGGTGCTGGAAACACCATATATTTT.

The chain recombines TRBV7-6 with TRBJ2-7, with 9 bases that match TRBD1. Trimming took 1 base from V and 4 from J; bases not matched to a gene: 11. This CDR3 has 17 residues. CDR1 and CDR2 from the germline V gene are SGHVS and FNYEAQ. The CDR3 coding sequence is TGTGCCAGCAGCTTAGGTGGGGCGGGACAGGGCTGGTACGAGCAGTACTTC. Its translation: CASSLGGAGQGWYEQYF.

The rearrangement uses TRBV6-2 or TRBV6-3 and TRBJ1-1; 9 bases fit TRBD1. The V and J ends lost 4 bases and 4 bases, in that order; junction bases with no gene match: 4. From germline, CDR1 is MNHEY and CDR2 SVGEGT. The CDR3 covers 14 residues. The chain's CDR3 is CASSFRTGVTEAFF. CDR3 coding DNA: TGTGCCAGCAGTTTTAGGACAGGGGTCACTGAAGCTTTCTTT.

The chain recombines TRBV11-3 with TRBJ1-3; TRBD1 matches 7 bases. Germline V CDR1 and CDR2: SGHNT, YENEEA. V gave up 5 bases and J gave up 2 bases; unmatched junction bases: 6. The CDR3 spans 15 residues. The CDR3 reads CASSQTGVAGNTIYF. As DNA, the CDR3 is TGTGCCAGCAGCCAAACAGGGGTTGCTGGAAACACCATATATTTT.

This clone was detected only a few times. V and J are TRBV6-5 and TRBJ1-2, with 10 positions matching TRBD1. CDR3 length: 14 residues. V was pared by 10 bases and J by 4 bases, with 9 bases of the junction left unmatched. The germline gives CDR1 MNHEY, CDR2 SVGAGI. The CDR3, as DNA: TGTGCCACCATGGGACAGGGGCTCCTCTATGGCTACACCTTC. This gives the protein CATMGQGLLYGYTF.

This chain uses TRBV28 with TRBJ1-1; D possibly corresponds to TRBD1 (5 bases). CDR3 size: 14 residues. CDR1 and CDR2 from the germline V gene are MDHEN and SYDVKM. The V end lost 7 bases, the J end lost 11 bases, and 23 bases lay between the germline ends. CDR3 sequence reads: CASTDTRGLQVAFF. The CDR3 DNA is TGTGCCAGCACCGACACCCGGGGACTCCAGGTGGCTTTCTTT. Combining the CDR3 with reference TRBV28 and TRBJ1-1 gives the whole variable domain DVKVTQSSRYLVKRTGEKVFLECVQDMDHENMFWYRQDPGLGLRLIYFSYDVKMKEKGDIPEGYSVSREKKERFSLILESASTNQTSMYLCASTDTRGLQVAFFGQGTRLTVV.

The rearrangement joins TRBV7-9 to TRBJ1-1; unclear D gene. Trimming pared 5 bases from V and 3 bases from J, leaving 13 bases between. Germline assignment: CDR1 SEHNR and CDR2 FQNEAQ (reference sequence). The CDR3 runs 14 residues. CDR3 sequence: CASSPRLKDTEAFF. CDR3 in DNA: TGTGCCAGCAGCCCGCGACTGAAAGACACTGAAGCTTTCTTT.